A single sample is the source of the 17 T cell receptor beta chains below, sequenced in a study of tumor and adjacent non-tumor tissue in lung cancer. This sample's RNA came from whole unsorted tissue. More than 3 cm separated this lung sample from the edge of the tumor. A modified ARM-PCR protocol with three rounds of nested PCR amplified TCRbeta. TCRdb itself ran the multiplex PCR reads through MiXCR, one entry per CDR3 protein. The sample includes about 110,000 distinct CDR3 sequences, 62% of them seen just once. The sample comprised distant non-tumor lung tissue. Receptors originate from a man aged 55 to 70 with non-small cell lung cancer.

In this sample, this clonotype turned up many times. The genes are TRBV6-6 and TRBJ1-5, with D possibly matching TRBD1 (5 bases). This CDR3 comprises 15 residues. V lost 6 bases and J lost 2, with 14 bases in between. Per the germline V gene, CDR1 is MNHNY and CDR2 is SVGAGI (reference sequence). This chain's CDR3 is CASRPQGSGNQPQHF. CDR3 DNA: TGTGCCAGCAGACCCCAGGGTTCCGGCAATCAGCCCCAGCATTTT.

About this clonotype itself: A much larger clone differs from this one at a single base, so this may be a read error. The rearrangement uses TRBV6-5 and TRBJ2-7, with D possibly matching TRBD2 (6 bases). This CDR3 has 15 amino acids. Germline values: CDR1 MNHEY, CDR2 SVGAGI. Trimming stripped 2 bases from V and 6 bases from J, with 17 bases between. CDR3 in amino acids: CASSYTSQVWGEQYF. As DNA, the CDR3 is TGTGCCAGCAGTTACACTAGCCAAGTCTGGGGCGAGCAGTACTTC.

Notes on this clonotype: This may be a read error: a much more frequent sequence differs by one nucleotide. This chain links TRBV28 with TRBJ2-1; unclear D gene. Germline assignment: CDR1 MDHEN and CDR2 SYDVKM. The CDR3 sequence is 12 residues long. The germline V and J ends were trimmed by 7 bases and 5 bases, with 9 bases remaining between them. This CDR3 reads CASTLWDNEQFF. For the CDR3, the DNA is TGTGCCAGCACTCTCTGGGACAATGAGCAGTTCTTC.

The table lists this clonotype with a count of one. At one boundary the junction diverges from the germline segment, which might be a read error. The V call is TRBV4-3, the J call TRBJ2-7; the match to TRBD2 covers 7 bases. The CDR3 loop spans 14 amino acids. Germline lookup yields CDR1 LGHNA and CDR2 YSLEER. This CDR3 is CASSQGGGGYEQYF. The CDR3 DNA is TGCGCCAGTAGCCAAGGTGGGGGGGGCTACGAGCAGTACTTC.

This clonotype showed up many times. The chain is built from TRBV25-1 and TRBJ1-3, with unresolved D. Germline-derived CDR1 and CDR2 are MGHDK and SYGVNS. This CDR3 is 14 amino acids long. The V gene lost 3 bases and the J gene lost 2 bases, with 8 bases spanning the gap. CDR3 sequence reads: CASSDHGPGNTIYF. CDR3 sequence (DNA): TGTGCCAGCAGTGATCATGGGCCTGGAAACACCATATATTTT.

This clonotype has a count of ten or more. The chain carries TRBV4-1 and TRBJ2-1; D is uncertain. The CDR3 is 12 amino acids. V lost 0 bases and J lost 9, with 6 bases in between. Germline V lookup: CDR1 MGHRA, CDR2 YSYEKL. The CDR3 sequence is CASSQDEVEQFF. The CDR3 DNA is TGCGCCAGCAGCCAAGATGAGGTTGAGCAGTTCTTC.

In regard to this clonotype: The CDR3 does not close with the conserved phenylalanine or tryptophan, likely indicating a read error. The CDR3 DNA reads as TGCAGTGTGTTTGTAGCGGGAGGTTCGGGAAAAGAGACCCAGTACCTC. Its translation: CSVFVAGGSGKETQYL. This chain connects TRBV20-1 to TRBJ2-5, with TRBD2 matching 10 bases. CDR3 length: 16 amino acids. Germline V CDR1 and CDR2: DFQATT, SNEGSKA (reference sequence). Unmatched junction bases numbered 14, after V lost 7 bases and J lost 3 bases.

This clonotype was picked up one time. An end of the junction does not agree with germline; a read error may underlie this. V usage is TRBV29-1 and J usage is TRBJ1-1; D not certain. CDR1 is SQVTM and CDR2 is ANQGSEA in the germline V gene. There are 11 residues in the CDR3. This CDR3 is CSARGHGEAFF. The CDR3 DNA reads TGCAGCGCTAGAGGGCACGGTGAAGCCTTCTTT.

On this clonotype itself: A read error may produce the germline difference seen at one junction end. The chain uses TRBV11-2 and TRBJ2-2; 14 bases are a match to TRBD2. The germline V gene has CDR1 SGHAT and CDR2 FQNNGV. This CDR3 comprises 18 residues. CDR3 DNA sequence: TGTGCCGGCAACTCGGGACTAGCGGGAGCGACGAACACCAGGGAGCTGTTTTTT. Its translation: CAGNSGLAGATNTRELFF.

In DNA form, the CDR3 reads TGCAGTGCTAGAGGCGGGCCCACGATTAAAAATGAGCAGTTCTTC. Translated: CSARGGPTIKNEQFF. The chain links TRBV20-1 to TRBJ2-1, with a tentative D call TRBD2 (5 bases). Trimming removed 1 base at V and 7 bases at J, with 17 bases between. The CDR3 totals 15 residues. Germline CDR1 reads DFQATT; CDR2 reads SNEGSKA (reference sequence).

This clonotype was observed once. The CDR3 loop reads CSAPSEVSYNEQFF. The DNA for the CDR3 is TGCAGTGCACCCTCCGAGGTGTCATACAATGAGCAGTTCTTC. V usage is TRBV20-1 and J usage is TRBJ2-1; no clear D. CDR3 length equals 14 residues. Germline-derived CDR1 and CDR2 are DFQATT and SNEGSKA (reference sequence). Trimming took 6 bases from V and 4 from J, leaving 16 bases between them.

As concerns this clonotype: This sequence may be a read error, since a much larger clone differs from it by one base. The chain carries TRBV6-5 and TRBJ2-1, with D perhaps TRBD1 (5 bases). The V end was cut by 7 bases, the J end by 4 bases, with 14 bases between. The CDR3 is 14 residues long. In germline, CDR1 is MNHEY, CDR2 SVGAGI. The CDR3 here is CASTTGYPYNEQFF. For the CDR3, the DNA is TGTGCCAGCACCACAGGCTACCCGTACAATGAGCAGTTCTTC.

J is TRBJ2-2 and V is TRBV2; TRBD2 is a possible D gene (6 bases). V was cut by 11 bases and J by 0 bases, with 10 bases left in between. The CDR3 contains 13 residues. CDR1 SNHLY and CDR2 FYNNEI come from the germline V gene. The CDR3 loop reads CASAGPNTGELFF. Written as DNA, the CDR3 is TGTGCCTCAGCGGGTCCGAACACCGGGGAGCTGTTTTTT.

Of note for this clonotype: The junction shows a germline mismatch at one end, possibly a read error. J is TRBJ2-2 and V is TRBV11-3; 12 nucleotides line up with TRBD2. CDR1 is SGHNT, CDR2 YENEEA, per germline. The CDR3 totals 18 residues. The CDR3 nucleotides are TGTGCCAGCAGCTTTGAGACTAGCGGGGGTGCGAACACTGGGGAACTGTTTTTT. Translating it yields CASSFETSGGANTGELFF. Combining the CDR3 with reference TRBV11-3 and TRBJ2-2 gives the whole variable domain EAGVVQSPRYKIIEKKQPVAFWCNPISGHNTLYWYLQNLGQGPELLIRYENEEAVDDSQLPKDRFSAERLKGVDSTLKIQPAELGDSAVYLCASSFETSGGANTGELFFGEGSRLTVL.

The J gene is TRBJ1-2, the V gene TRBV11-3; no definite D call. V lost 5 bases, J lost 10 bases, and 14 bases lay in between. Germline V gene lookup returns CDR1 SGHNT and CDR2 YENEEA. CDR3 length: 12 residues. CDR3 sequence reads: CASSDNSGDYTF. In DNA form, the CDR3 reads TGTGCCAGCAGCGACAACAGTGGAGACTACACCTTC. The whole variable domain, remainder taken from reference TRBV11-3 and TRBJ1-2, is EAGVVQSPRYKIIEKKQPVAFWCNPISGHNTLYWYLQNLGQGPELLIRYENEEAVDDSQLPKDRFSAERLKGVDSTLKIQPAELGDSAVYLCASSDNSGDYTFGSGTRLTVV.

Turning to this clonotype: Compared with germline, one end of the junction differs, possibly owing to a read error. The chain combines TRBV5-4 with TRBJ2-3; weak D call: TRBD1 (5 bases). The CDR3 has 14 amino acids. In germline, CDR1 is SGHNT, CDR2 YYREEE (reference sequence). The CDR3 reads CVSSSRVSIDTQYF. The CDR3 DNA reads TGTGTCAGCAGCTCCAGGGTCAGCATAGATACGCAGTATTTT. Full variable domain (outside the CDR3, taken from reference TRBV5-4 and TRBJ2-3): ETGVTQSPTHLIKTRGQQVTLRCSSQSGHNTVSWYQQALGQGPQFIFQYYREEENGRGNFPPRFSGLQFPNYSSELNVNALELDDSALYLCVSSSRVSIDTQYFGPGTRLTVL.

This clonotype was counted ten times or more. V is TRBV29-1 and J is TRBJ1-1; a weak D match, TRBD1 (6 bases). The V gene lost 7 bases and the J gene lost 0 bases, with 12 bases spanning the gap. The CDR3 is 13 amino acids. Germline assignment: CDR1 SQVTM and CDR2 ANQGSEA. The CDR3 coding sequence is TGCAGCGAAAACAGGGATATGAACACTGAAGCTTTCTTT. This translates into CSENRDMNTEAFF.